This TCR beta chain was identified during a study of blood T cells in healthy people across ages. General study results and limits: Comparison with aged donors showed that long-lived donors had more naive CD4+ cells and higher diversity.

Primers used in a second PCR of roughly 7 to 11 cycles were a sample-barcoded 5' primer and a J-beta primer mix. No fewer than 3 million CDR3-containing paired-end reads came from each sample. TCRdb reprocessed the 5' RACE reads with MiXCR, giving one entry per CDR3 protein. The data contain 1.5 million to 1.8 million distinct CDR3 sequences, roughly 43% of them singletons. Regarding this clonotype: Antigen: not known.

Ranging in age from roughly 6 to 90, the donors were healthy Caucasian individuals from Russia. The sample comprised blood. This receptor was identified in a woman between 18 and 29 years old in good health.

Written as DNA, the CDR3 is TGTGCCAGTAGTCCCAACCTCGGGGGAGAGCAGTACTTC. Its protein product is CASSPNLGGEQYF. J is TRBJ2-7 and V is TRBV19; weak D call: TRBD2 (6 bases). Germline V gives CDR1 LNHDA, CDR2 SQIVND (reference sequence). Trimming pared 5 bases from V and 7 bases from J, leaving 15 bases between. The CDR3 has 13 amino acids. The full variable domain, in which reference TRBV19 and TRBJ2-7 provide the parts outside the CDR3, is DGGITQSPKYLFRKEGQNVTLSCEQNLNHDAMYWYRQDPGQGLRLIYYSQIVNDFQKGDIAEGYSVSREKKESFPLTVTSAQKNPTAFYLCASSPNLGGEQYFGPGTRLTVT.